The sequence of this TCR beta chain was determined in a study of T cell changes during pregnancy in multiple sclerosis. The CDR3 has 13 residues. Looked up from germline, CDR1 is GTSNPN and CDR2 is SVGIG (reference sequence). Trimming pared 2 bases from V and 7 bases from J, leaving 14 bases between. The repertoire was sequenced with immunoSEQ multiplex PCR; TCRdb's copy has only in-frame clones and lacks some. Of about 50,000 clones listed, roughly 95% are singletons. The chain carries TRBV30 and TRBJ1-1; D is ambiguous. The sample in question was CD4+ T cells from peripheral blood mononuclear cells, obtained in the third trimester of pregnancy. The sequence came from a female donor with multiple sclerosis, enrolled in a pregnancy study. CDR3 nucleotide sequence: TGTGCCTGGAGTCACTCCTTAAGAGGTGAAGCTTTCTTT. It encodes CAWSHSLRGEAFF.